The next 19 T cell receptor beta chains were all read from a single sample in a study of T cells after yellow fever vaccination. TCRdb passed the 5' RACE reads through MiXCR, listing each CDR3 protein once. The repertoire holds 610,000 or so distinct CDR3 sequences, with 9% to 15% as singletons. This specimen consisted of PBMCs, obtained on the day of the yellow fever booster vaccination. The receptors here all came from a man between 25 and 39 years old who received the YFV17D yellow fever vaccine.

This CDR3 reads CASSLIVAGGSNEQFF. The CDR3 region has the DNA TGTGCCAGCAGCTTAATCGTAGCGGGAGGCAGCAATGAGCAGTTCTTC. J is TRBJ2-1 and V is TRBV7-9; 10 positions match TRBD2. The CDR3 sequence is 16 residues long. Germline CDR1 reads SEHNR; CDR2 reads FQNEAQ (reference sequence). The V gene end was trimmed by 2 bases and the J gene end by 6 bases; junction bases not matched to a gene: 7.

The J gene is TRBJ1-4, the V gene TRBV20-1; 7 nucleotides match TRBD1. CDR1 is DFQATT, CDR2 SNEGSKA, per germline (reference sequence). The CDR3 spans 15 residues. V dropped 3 bases and J dropped 6; count of bases not matched to a gene: 10. The CDR3 nucleotides read TGCAGTGCTAGGTATAAGACGGGGACAGATGAAAAACTGTTTTTT. It encodes CSARYKTGTDEKLFF.

The chain links TRBV2 to TRBJ1-4; D gene ambiguous. The CDR3 is made up of 14 amino acids. Germline V CDR1 and CDR2: SNHLY, FYNNEI. The ends were cut back, 10 bases at V and 3 bases at J, with 15 bases in the middle. The CDR3 here is CATWLGVSNEKLFF. The CDR3 nucleotides are TGTGCCACGTGGCTCGGGGTGTCTAATGAAAAACTGTTTTTT.

This clonotype was observed a few times. This chain links TRBV20-1 with TRBJ2-1; D gene ambiguous. The CDR3 is 12 amino acids. Germline V CDR1 and CDR2: DFQATT, SNEGSKA (reference sequence). Trimming cost V 2 bases and J 4 bases, with 6 bases left between them. DNA for the CDR3: TGCAGTGCTAGACGCTCTTACAATGAGCAGTTCTTC. This codes for CSARRSYNEQFF.

This clonotype was seen a few times. The V call is TRBV5-1, the J call TRBJ2-7; tentative D call: TRBD2 (6 bases). Germline V gene data show CDR1 as SGHRS and CDR2 as YFSETQ. This CDR3 is built from 14 residues. Trimming took off 2 bases at V and 3 bases at J, with 12 bases between the two ends. The CDR3 region is CASSFRPGVYEQYF. The CDR3 nucleotides read TGCGCCAGCAGCTTTCGTCCGGGAGTCTACGAGCAGTACTTC. The entire variable domain, with the rest obtained from reference TRBV5-1 and TRBJ2-7, is as follows: KAGVTQTPRYLIKTRGQQVTLSCSPISGHRSVSWYQQTPGQGLQFLFEYFSETQRNKGNFPGRFSGRQFSNSRSEMNVSTLELGDSALYLCASSFRPGVYEQYFGPGTRLTVT.

The V gene is TRBV7-2, the J gene TRBJ2-7; TRBD2 matches at 8 bases. Germline CDR1 and CDR2: SGHTA and FQGNSA. Unmatched junction bases numbered 3, after V lost 2 bases and J lost 0 bases. This CDR3 has 15 residues. CDR3 sequence reads: CASSLRSGSSYEQYF. In DNA form, the CDR3 reads TGTGCCAGCAGCTTAAGGAGCGGGAGCTCCTACGAGCAGTACTTC. Variable domain in full (rest from reference TRBV7-2 and TRBJ2-7): GAGVSQSPSNKVTEKGKDVELRCDPISGHTALYWYRQSLGQGLEFLIYFQGNSAPDKSGLPSDRFSAERTGGSVSTLTIQRTQQEDSAVYLCASSLRSGSSYEQYFGPGTRLTVT.

This clonotype was detected many times. The genes are TRBV20-1 and TRBJ1-5; 7 bases agree with TRBD1. Germline loops: CDR1 DFQATT, CDR2 SNEGSKA (reference sequence). Unmatched junction bases numbered 2, after V lost 6 bases and J lost 3 bases. The CDR3 is made up of 12 amino acids. The CDR3 sequence: CSAGTVNQPQHF. Written as DNA, the CDR3 is TGCAGTGCCGGGACAGTCAATCAGCCCCAGCATTTT.

This clonotype was counted between two and nine times. This chain connects TRBV29-1 to TRBJ2-4; D not resolved. CDR3 length: 11 residues. CDR1 is SQVTM, CDR2 ANQGSEA, per germline. Trimming left V 5 bases short and J 6 bases short, with 8 bases between. The CDR3 spells CSVQSGNIQYF. As DNA, the CDR3 is TGCAGCGTTCAGTCCGGAAACATTCAGTACTTC.

This chain links TRBV25-1 with TRBJ2-3; D gene unclear. CDR1 and CDR2 from the germline V gene are MGHDK and SYGVNS. Trimming cost V 4 bases and J 0 bases, with 5 bases left between them. The CDR3 totals 13 residues. CDR3 DNA: TGTGCCAGCAGTGTGTCTAGCACAGATACGCAGTATTTT. As protein: CASSVSSTDTQYF.

V and J are TRBV19 and TRBJ1-1; D is uncertain. The CDR3 runs 13 residues. Germline V gene sequence: CDR1 LNHDA, CDR2 SQIVND (reference sequence). Trimming pared 7 bases from V and 2 bases from J, leaving 11 bases between. The CDR3 reads CASTWERNTEAFF. CDR3 coding DNA: TGTGCCAGTACTTGGGAGCGTAACACTGAAGCTTTCTTT.

The V gene is TRBV27, the J gene TRBJ2-6, with no clear D. V dropped 0 bases and J dropped 0 bases, with 9 bases sitting between them. Germline values: CDR1 MNHEY, CDR2 SMNVEV (reference sequence). The CDR3 is 17 residues long. For the CDR3, the DNA is TGTGCCAGCAGTTTATCGACCGGGCGCTCTGGGGCCAACGTCCTGACTTTC. Translated: CASSLSTGRSGANVLTF.

The chain couples TRBV4-1 to TRBJ1-1, with 12 bases identical to TRBD1. Germline CDR1 and CDR2: MGHRA and YSYEKL. V lost 3 bases, J lost 0 bases, and 8 bases stayed unmatched. This CDR3 has 18 amino acids. CDR3 protein: CASSHPRDRGLMNTEAFF. The CDR3 DNA sequence: TGCGCCAGCAGCCACCCCCGGGACAGGGGGCTCATGAACACTGAAGCTTTCTTT.

J is TRBJ2-3 and V is TRBV20-1, with D unresolved. CDR3 size: 13 residues. V was pared by 5 bases and J by 0 bases, with 9 bases between. Germline lookup yields CDR1 DFQATT and CDR2 SNEGSKA (reference sequence). The CDR3 loop reads CSASQLSTDTQYF. CDR3 DNA: TGCAGTGCTTCACAACTTAGCACAGATACGCAGTATTTT.

About this clonotype: This may come from a read error, since a much larger clone is one base off. This CDR3 fails to terminate in the conserved phenylalanine or tryptophan, so it likely reflects a read error. The V and J genes are TRBV12-3 or TRBV12-4 and TRBJ1-5; no definite D call. Trimming took off 3 bases at V and 6 bases at J, with 9 bases between the two ends. This CDR3 is built from 13 residues. CDR3 loop: CASSFSPGQPQHL. The CDR3 nucleotides are TGTGCCAGCAGTTTCAGCCCGGGTCAGCCCCAGCATTTA.

In its sample, this clonotype was seen a few times. The rearrangement links TRBV20-1 to TRBJ1-5; unclear D gene. Trimming stripped 3 bases from V and 5 bases from J, with 11 bases between. Germline CDR1 is DFQATT and CDR2 is SNEGSKA (reference sequence). CDR3 size: 13 residues. CDR3 nucleotides: TGCAGTGCTAGTTTCCAGGCCGATCAGCCCCAGCATTTT. Translating gives CSASFQADQPQHF.

The J gene is TRBJ2-6, the V gene TRBV7-9; D not certain. V lost 5 bases, J lost 2 bases, and 7 bases lay in between. Germline CDR1 SEHNR, CDR2 FQNEAQ (reference sequence). The CDR3 consists of 14 residues. The CDR3 DNA reads as TGTGCCAGCAGCCACCAAACTGGGGCCAACGTCCTGACTTTC. Its protein is CASSHQTGANVLTF.

The chain joins TRBV10-1 to TRBJ2-7, with D tentatively TRBD1 (5 bases). Looked up from germline, CDR1 is WNHNN and CDR2 is SYGVQD (reference sequence). The ends were cut back, 0 bases at V and 7 bases at J, with 10 bases in the middle. The CDR3 is 13 residues long. The chain's CDR3 is CASSESGPGEQYF. CDR3 sequence (DNA): TGCGCCAGCAGTGAGTCGGGGCCTGGTGAGCAGTACTTC.

V is TRBV7-9 and J is TRBJ2-1; the D call may be TRBD1 or TRBD2 (5 bases each). V lost 5 bases and J 0 bases, leaving 14 bases between the germline ends. The CDR3 totals 16 residues. Germline CDR1 and CDR2: SEHNR and FQNEAQ (reference sequence). Here the CDR3 reads CASSPQGRSSYNEQFF. The CDR3 nucleotides are TGTGCCAGCAGCCCCCAGGGACGGAGCTCCTACAATGAGCAGTTCTTC.

The rearrangement joins TRBV2 to TRBJ1-4; D not resolved. The CDR3 has 13 amino acids. V was pared by 7 bases and J by 0 bases, with 6 bases between. CDR1 and CDR2 from the germline V gene are SNHLY and FYNNEI. CDR3 sequence (DNA): TGTGCCAGCAAGAATCCAACTAATGAAAAACTGTTTTTT. Translating gives CASKNPTNEKLFF.